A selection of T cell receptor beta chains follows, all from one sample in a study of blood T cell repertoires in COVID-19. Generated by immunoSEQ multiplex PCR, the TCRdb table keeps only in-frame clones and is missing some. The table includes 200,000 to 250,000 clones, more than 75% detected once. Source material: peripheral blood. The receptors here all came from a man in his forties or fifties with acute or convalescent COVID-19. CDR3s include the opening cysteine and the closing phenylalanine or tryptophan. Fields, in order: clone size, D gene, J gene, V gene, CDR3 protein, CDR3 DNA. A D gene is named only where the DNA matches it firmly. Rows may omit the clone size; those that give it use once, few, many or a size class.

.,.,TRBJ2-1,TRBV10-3,CATYRAGYNEQFF,TGTGCCACTTACAGGGCCGGGTACAATGAGCAGTTCTTC
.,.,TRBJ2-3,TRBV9,CASSALPRVSDTQYF,TGTGCCAGCAGCGCCCTTCCCAGGGTCTCAGATACGCAGTATTTT
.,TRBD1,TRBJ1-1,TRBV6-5,CASRGTGRSNTEAFF,TGTGCCAGCAGGGGGACAGGGCGTAGTAACACTGAAGCTTTCTTT
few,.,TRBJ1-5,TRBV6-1,CASSEEPYSNSNQPQHF,TGTGCCAGCAGTGAAGAGCCCTACAGTAATAGCAATCAGCCCCAGCATTTT
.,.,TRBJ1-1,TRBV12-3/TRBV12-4,CASTRGTEAFF,TGTGCCAGCACCCGAGGGACTGAAGCTTTCTTT
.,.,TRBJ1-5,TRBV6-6,CASSSTGSQPQHF,TGTGCCAGCAGTTCCACTGGTAGTCAGCCCCAGCATTTT
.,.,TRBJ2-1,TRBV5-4,CASSFGVFPPNEQFF,TGTGCCAGCAGCTTCGGGGTCTTCCCGCCCAATGAGCAGTTCTTC
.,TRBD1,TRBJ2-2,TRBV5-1,CASSPRDRGRPGELFF,TGCGCCAGCAGCCCGCGGGACAGGGGGCGTCCCGGGGAGCTGTTTTTT
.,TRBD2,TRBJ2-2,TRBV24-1,CATSDFAGGNTGELFF,TGTGCCACCAGTGATTTTGCGGGGGGGAACACCGGGGAGCTGTTTTTT
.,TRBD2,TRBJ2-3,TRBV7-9,CASSYSGPTRTDTQYF,TGTGCCAGCAGCTATAGCGGGCCCACCCGCACAGATACGCAGTATTTT
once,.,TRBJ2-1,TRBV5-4,CASSPVTVNNEQFF,TGTGCCAGCAGCCCGGTGACAGTAAACAATGAGCAGTTCTTC
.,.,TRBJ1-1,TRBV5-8,CASTRTEAFF,TGTGCCAGCACGAGGACTGAAGCTTTCTTT
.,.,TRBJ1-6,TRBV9,CASSGQRQDPNSPLHF,TGTGCCAGCAGCGGACAAAGACAGGATCCAAATTCACCCCTCCACTTT
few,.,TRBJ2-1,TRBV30,CARNGGTEAYNEQFF,TGTGCCCGGAATGGGGGGACAGAGGCCTACAATGAGCAGTTCTTC
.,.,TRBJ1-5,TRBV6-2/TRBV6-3,CASSYLDSQHF,TGTGCCAGCAGTTACTTGGACTCCCAGCATTTT
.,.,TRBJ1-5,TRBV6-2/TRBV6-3,CASSSGGARSNQPQHF,TGTGCCAGCAGTTCGGGGGGGGCTAGGAGCAATCAGCCCCAGCATTTT
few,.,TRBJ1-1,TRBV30,CAWSTGLGAFF,TGTGCCTGGAGTACGGGACTTGGAGCTTTCTTT
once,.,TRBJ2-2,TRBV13,CASSRGLDTGELFF,TGTGCCAGCAGCCGCGGACTTGACACCGGGGAGCTGTTTTTT
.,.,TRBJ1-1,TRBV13,CASSLKGVRPEAFF,TGTGCCAGCAGCTTAAAAGGGGTCCGGCCTGAAGCTTTCTTT
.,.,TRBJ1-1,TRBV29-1,CSVEALMNTEAFF,TGCAGCGTTGAGGCCCTCATGAACACTGAAGCTTTCTTT
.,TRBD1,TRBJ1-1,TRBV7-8,CASSLGQIKNTEAFF,TGTGCCAGCAGCCTGGGACAGATTAAGAACACTGAAGCTTTCTTT
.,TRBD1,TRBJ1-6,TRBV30,CAWTGGQGNSPLHF,TGTGCCTGGACCGGGGGACAGGGTAATTCACCCCTCCACTTT
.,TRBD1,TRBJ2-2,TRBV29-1,CSVSTGGNTGELFF,TGCAGCGTCTCGACAGGGGGGAACACCGGGGAGCTGTTTTTT
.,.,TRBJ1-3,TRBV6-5,CASSYRVDIGNTIYF,TGTGCCAGCAGTTACCGTGTGGACATAGGAAACACCATATATTTT
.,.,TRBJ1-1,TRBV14,CASSSRTPGGYTEAFF,TGTGCCAGCAGCTCCCGAACTCCGGGAGGCTACACTGAAGCTTTCTTT
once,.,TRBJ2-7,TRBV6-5,CASSSSRGREEQYF,TGTGCCAGCAGTTCCTCCAGGGGACGGGAAGAGCAGTACTTC
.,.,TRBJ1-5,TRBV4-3,CASSQDRQGDQPQHF,TGCGCCAGCAGCCAAGATCGCCAGGGCGACCAGCCCCAGCATTTT
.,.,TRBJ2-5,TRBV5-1,CASSLQNTLETQYF,TGCGCCAGCAGCCTTCAGAATACATTAGAGACCCAGTACTTC
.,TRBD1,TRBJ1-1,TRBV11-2,CASSSRGQGDEAFF,TGTGCCAGCAGCTCCCGGGGACAGGGGGATGAAGCTTTCTTT
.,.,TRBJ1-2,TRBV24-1,CATPTEHGYTF,TGTGCCACCCCCACCGAGCATGGCTACACCTTC
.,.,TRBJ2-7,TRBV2,CASSQDRQGPYEQYF,TGTGCCAGCAGCCAAGACAGGCAGGGCCCCTACGAGCAGTACTTC
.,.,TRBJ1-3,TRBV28,CASSFLAYSGNTIYF,TGTGCCAGCAGTTTTTTAGCCTACTCTGGAAACACCATATATTTT
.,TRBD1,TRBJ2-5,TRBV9,CASSAQGAVPLETQYF,TGTGCCAGCAGCGCACAGGGGGCGGTGCCGTTGGAGACCCAGTACTTC